Listed below are T cell receptor beta chains from one sample, sequenced in a study of CD8+ T cells in alopecia areata. This table comes from immunoSEQ multiplex PCR, and its TCRdb copy is limited to in-frame clones, with some not included. The sample yields 150,000 to 200,000 clones, about 60% seen once. Sample: CD4+ T cells sorted from blood. The receptor source for this set is a human donor in good health. The CDR3 runs from the conserved cysteine through the conserved F or W.

>TRBV9
CASSDRDRDYGYTF
>TRBV2
CASSVGDSNFYGYTF
>TRBV28
CASSFWERNQPQHF
>TRBV23-1
CASSHRDFARGIQYF
>TRBV30
CAWAHNSYEQYF
>TRBV18
CASSPGQGPYEQYF
>TRBV5-1
CASSPDGTSRYEQYF
>TRBV2
CASSDRLAGEQFF
>TRBV30
CAWNKDRSGANVLTF
>TRBV7-9
CASSSLAGQFF
>TRBV5-1
CASSLGTGQGETQYF
>TRBV29-1
CSVRLALEQYF
>TRBV19
CASSIAPFGGSHSGANVLTF
>TRBV4-1
CASSQDHSYNEQFF
>TRBV6-6
CASSYGSVYEQYF
>TRBV5-1
CASSPRGLAGLAKNIQYF
>TRBV29-1
CSVVGSGYTDTQYF